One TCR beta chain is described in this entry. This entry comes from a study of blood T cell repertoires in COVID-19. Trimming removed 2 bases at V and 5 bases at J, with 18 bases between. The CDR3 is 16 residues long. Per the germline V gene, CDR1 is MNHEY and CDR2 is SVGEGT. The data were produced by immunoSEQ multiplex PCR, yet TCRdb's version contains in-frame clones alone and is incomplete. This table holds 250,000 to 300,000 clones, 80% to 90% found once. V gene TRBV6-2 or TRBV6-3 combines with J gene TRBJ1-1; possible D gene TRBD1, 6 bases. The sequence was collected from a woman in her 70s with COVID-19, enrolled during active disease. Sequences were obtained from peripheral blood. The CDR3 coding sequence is TGTGCCAGCAGTTACGGACCTCACAGGGCCCGAACTGAAGCTTTCTTT. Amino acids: CASSYGPHRARTEAFF.